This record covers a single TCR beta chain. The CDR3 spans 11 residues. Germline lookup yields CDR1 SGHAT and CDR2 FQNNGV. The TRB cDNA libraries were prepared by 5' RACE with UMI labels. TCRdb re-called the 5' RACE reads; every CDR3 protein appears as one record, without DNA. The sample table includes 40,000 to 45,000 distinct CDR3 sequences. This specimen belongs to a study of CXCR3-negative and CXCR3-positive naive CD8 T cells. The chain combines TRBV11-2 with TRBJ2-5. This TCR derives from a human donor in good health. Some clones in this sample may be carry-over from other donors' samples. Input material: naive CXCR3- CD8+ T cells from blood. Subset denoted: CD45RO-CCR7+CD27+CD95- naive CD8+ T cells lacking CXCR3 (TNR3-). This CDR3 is CASSLRETQYF.